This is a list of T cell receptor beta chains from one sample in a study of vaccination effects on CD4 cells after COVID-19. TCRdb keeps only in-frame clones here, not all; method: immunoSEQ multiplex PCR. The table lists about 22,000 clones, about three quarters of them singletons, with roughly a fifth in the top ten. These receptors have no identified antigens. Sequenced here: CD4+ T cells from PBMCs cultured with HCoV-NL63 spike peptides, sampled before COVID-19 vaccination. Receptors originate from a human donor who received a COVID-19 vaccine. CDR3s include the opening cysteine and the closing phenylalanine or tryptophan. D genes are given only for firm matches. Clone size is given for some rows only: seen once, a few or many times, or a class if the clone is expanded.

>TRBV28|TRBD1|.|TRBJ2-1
CASSIRGQGGNEQFF
TGTGCCAGCAGTATACGCGGACAGGGCGGGAATGAGCAGTTCTTC
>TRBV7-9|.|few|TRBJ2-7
CASSHALRTEIYEQYF
TGTGCCAGCAGCCACGCTCTCCGGACAGAGATCTACGAGCAGTACTTC
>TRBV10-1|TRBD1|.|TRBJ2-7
CASSRQGVNLPYEQYF
TGCGCCAGCAGTAGACAGGGCGTCAACCTTCCCTACGAGCAGTACTTC
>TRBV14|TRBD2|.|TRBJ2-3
CASSQDASGGISTDTQYF
TGTGCCAGCAGCCAAGACGCTAGCGGGGGGATCAGCACAGATACGCAGTATTTT
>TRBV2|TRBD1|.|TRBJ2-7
CASTTGGYEQYF
TGTGCCAGCACTACAGGGGGCTACGAGCAGTACTTC
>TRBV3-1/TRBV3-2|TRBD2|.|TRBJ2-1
CASSQGLRLAGGGEQFF
TGTGCCAGCAGCCAAGGTTTAAGGCTAGCGGGAGGGGGAGAGCAGTTCTTC
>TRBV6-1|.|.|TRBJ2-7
CASSAQPPRAANEQYF
TGTGCCAGCAGTGCCCAGCCCCCTCGGGCGGCAAACGAGCAGTACTTC
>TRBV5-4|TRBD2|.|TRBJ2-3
CASSSAGEIDTQYF
TGTGCCAGCAGCTCGGCGGGAGAAATAGATACGCAGTATTTT
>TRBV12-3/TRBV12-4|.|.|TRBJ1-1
CASSDRGTEAFF
TGTGCCAGCAGCGATAGGGGGACTGAAGCTTTCTTT
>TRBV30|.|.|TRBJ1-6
CAWSTPVPNSPLHF
TGTGCCTGGAGTACACCTGTCCCTAATTCACCCCTCCACTTT
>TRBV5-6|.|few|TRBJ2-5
CASSSGSAQYF
TGTGCCAGCAGCTCGGGCTCGGCCCAGTACTTC
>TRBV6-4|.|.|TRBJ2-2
CASSDSTNTGELFF
TGTGCCAGCAGTGACTCCACGAACACCGGGGAGCTGTTTTTT
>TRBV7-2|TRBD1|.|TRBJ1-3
CASSQGGGTIYF
TGTGCCAGCAGCCAGGGGGGAGGCACCATATATTTT
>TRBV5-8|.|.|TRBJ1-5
CASSFPFEPQHF
TGTGCCAGCAGCTTTCCGTTTGAGCCCCAGCATTTT
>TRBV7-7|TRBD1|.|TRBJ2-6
CASSRTGKPVGANVLTF
TGTGCTAGCAGCCGGACAGGGAAACCTGTTGGGGCCAACGTCCTGACTTTC
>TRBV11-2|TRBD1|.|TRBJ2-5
CASSLRGRSDQETQYF
TGTGCCAGCAGCTTGAGGGGGCGCTCGGATCAAGAGACCCAGTACTTC
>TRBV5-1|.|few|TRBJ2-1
CASSLGGHLYNEQFF
TGCGCCAGCAGCTTGGGGGGACACCTTTACAATGAGCAGTTCTTC
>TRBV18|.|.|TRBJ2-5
CASSLGYAVETQYF
TGTGCCAGCTCACTAGGGTATGCGGTCGAGACCCAGTACTTC
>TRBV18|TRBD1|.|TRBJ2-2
CASSPLWDRGTGELFF
TGTGCCAGCTCACCATTGTGGGACAGGGGAACCGGGGAGCTGTTTTTT
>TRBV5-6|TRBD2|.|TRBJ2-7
CASSQRLAGSYEQYF
TGTGCCAGCAGCCAGCGACTAGCGGGGTCCTACGAGCAGTACTTC
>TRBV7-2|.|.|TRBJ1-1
CASSLVYMSVTEAFF
TGTGCCAGCAGCTTAGTATATATGTCAGTGACTGAAGCTTTCTTT
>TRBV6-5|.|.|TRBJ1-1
CASSYRLGTGAFF
TGTGCCAGCAGTTACAGATTGGGGACGGGTGCTTTCTTT
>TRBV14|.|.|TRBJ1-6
CASSQDRGNSPLHF
TGTGCCAGCAGCCAAGACAGGGGTAATTCACCCCTCCACTTT
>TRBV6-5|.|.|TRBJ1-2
CASRKAPDASYGYTF
TGTGCCAGCAGGAAGGCGCCAGATGCCTCCTATGGCTACACCTTC
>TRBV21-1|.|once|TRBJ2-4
CASSKGRGEGTKNIQYF
TGTGCCAGCAGCAAAGGAAGGGGCGAGGGAACCAAAAACATTCAGTACTTC
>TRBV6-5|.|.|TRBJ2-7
CASRQVSSYEQYF
TGTGCCAGCAGACAGGTGAGCTCCTACGAGCAGTACTTC
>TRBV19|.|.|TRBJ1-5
CASSPQKTGNQPQHF
TGTGCCAGTAGTCCCCAGAAGACAGGCAATCAGCCCCAGCATTTT
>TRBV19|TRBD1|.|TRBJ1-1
CASTPGQGASYTEAFF
TGTGCCAGTACCCCGGGACAGGGGGCCTCGTACACTGAAGCTTTCTTT
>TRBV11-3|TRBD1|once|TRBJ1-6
CASSHNTTDRGCSPLHF
TGTGCCAGCAGCCACAATACAACCGACAGGGGGTGTTCACCCCTCCACTTT
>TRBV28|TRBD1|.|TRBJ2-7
CASSFDRGGLLTYEQYF
TGTGCCAGCAGTTTCGACAGGGGGGGCCTTCTCACCTACGAGCAGTACTTC